The 5 T cell receptor beta chains below come from one sample, sequenced in a study of T cells in Graves' hyperthyroidism and ophthalmopathy. Amplification of TCR beta CDR3 regions was performed using RNA transcripts as template. Researchers ran a first-round RT-PCR on the TCR CDR3 using the HTBI primer set. MiXCR, run by TCRdb on the multiplex PCR reads, gives a single entry per CDR3 protein. This table has over 250,000 distinct CDR3 sequences, about 25% appearing once. The sample comprised blood. These receptors were collected from a man between 40 and 49 years old with Graves' hyperthyroidism that later progressed to Graves' ophthalmopathy.

This clonotype was seen ten or more times. V gene TRBV6-1 combines with J gene TRBJ2-7; D uncertain. V was pared by 4 bases and J by 1 base, with 8 bases between. Germline assignment: CDR1 MNHNS and CDR2 SASEGT. The CDR3 contains 13 residues. The CDR3 spells CASSAGLSYEQYF. CDR3 DNA sequence: TGTGCCAGCAGTGCTGGGCTATCCTACGAGCAGTACTTC.

This clonotype has just a few counts. The chain combines TRBV20-1 with TRBJ2-7; D is uncertain. This CDR3 has 13 amino acids. Germline lookup yields CDR1 DFQATT and CDR2 SNEGSKA (reference sequence). V was pared by 0 bases and J by 7 bases, with 13 bases between. The DNA for the CDR3 is TGCAGTGCTAGAGATGAATTGGCTTGGGAGCAGTACTTC. It encodes CSARDELAWEQYF.

V gene TRBV11-2 combines with J gene TRBJ2-7; 8 bases map to TRBD2. The CDR3 is 16 residues long. The ends lost 3 bases at V and 2 bases at J; junction bases unmatched: 9. CDR1 SGHAT and CDR2 FQNNGV come from the germline V gene. DNA of the CDR3: TGTGCCAGCAGCTTGTCCGGCGGGAGGACCGCCTACGAGCAGTACTTC. Amino acids: CASSLSGGRTAYEQYF.

The chain is built from TRBV24-1 and TRBJ2-5; 7 nucleotides agree with TRBD2. The trim removed 5 bases at V and 5 bases at J, leaving 7 bases unmatched. The CDR3 extends over 14 amino acids. Per germline, CDR1 KGHDR and CDR2 SFDVKD. The CDR3 is CATSAQGLMETQYF. The CDR3, as DNA: TGTGCCACCAGTGCTCAGGGACTAATGGAGACCCAGTACTTC.

This chain links TRBV6-1 with TRBJ1-1; 7 bases agree with TRBD1. V trimming: 10 bases; J trimming: 0 bases; junction bases outside the gene matches: 8. Germline assignment: CDR1 MNHNS and CDR2 SASEGT. This CDR3 comprises 14 residues. The CDR3 bases are TGTGCCATCTCTGAACAGGGGCTGAACACTGAAGCTTTCTTT. As protein: CAISEQGLNTEAFF.